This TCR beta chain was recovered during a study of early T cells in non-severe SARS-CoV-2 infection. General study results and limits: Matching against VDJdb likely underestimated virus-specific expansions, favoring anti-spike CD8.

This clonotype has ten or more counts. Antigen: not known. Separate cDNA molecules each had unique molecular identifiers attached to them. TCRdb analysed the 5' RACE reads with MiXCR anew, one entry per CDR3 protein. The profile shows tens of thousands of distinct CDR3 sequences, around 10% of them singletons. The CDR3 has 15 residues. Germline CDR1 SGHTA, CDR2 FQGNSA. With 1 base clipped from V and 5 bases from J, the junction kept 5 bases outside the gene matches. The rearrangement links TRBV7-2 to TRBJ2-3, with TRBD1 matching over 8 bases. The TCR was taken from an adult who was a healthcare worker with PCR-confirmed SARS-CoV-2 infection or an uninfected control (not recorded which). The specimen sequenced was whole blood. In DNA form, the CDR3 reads TGTGCCAGCAGCTTAGTTCAGGGGGCCCAAGATACGCAGTATTTT. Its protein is CASSLVQGAQDTQYF.